This TCR beta chain was sequenced during a study of cytomegalovirus exposure and HLA in healthy donors. For the study at large: In an early release, HLA-typed donors contributed approximately 80 million unique TCR sequences. Study outcomes and limitations: The records held CMV serostatus as the only immune exposure information. Among the CMV-associated chains, three were confirmed in vitro as specific for CMV antigens. It was in a later analysis that TCR association rates were seen to vary by HLA locus, highest for DRB1 and lowest for HLA-C.

The germline V gene has CDR1 MDHEN and CDR2 SYDVKM. The CDR3 length is 12 residues. V shed 7 bases, J shed 8 bases, and the junction held 5 bases outside the gene matches. As concerns this clone: Its antigen is currently unknown.

PCR was performed using 60 Vbeta and 13 Jbeta primers. Profiling relied on immunoSEQ multiplex PCR, and the TCRdb table lists in-frame clones only, not all of them. Among about 69,000 clones listed, around 70% were seen once. This sequence was found in a woman aged 30 to 39 in good health and CMV-seropositive. The chain uses TRBV28 and TRBJ1-2; 9 bases match TRBD1. The specimen was PBMCs. In DNA form, the CDR3 reads TGTGCCAGCAAGACAGGGGGAGACGGCTACACCTTC. Protein: CASKTGGDGYTF.